The rows below give T cell receptor beta chains drawn from one sample of a study of blood T cell repertoires in COVID-19. This table comes from immunoSEQ multiplex PCR, and its TCRdb copy is limited to in-frame clones, with some not included. In the table there are about 210,000 clones, approximately 80% of which are singletons. Sequenced input: PBMCs or T cells enriched from blood (not recorded which). The receptors were sampled from a woman between 45 and 60 years old with acute COVID-19. Each CDR3 is given with its conserved first and last residue. Each record gives: CDR3 protein, CDR3 DNA, clone size, V gene, J gene, D gene. The D gene is left open where the match is weak. Rows give clone size only sometimes, using once, few, many, or a class for an expanded clone.

cdr3_aa: CASGTDRVDGYTF; cdr3_nt: TGTGCTAGTGGCACGGACAGGGTAGATGGCTACACCTTC; clone_size: NA; v_call: TRBV12-5; j_call: TRBJ1-2; d_call: TRBD1
cdr3_aa: CASSVGPGSSGELFF; cdr3_nt: TGTGCCAGCAGCGTAGGTCCCGGGTCGAGCGGGGAGCTGTTTTTT; clone_size: NA; v_call: TRBV9; j_call: TRBJ2-2; d_call: NA
cdr3_aa: CASSSGRTSNTGELFF; cdr3_nt: TGTGCCAGCAGTTCGGGGAGGACGTCGAACACCGGGGAGCTGTTTTTT; clone_size: NA; v_call: TRBV6-5; j_call: TRBJ2-2; d_call: NA
cdr3_aa: CASSPRGLTSTDTQYF; cdr3_nt: TGTGCCAGCAGTCCCAGGGGGCTCACTAGCACAGATACGCAGTATTTT; clone_size: few; v_call: TRBV28; j_call: TRBJ2-3; d_call: TRBD1
cdr3_aa: CASSRTGGRFTDTQYF; cdr3_nt: TGTGCCAGCTCAAGGACAGGGGGTCGGTTCACAGATACGCAGTATTTT; clone_size: NA; v_call: TRBV18; j_call: TRBJ2-3; d_call: TRBD1
cdr3_aa: CASSPRGNTEAFF; cdr3_nt: TGTGCCAGCAGTCCCAGGGGGAACACTGAAGCTTTCTTT; clone_size: NA; v_call: TRBV6-2/TRBV6-3; j_call: TRBJ1-1; d_call: NA
cdr3_aa: CASSLVRGRFNTEAFF; cdr3_nt: TGTGCCAGCAGCTTAGTCAGGGGCAGGTTTAACACTGAAGCTTTCTTT; clone_size: NA; v_call: TRBV7-2; j_call: TRBJ1-1; d_call: NA
cdr3_aa: CASSAGQRGSYTF; cdr3_nt: TGTGCCAGCAGCGCGGGACAGAGAGGCTCCTACACCTTC; clone_size: NA; v_call: TRBV28; j_call: TRBJ1-2; d_call: TRBD1
cdr3_aa: CASSRFSGQGIVNEQFF; cdr3_nt: TGTGCCAGCAGTCGATTTTCGGGACAGGGGATCGTAAATGAGCAGTTCTTC; clone_size: NA; v_call: TRBV6-6; j_call: TRBJ2-1; d_call: TRBD1
cdr3_aa: CASSLASGQGDEAFF; cdr3_nt: TGCGCCAGCAGCTTGGCCTCGGGACAGGGAGATGAAGCTTTCTTT; clone_size: NA; v_call: TRBV5-1; j_call: TRBJ1-1; d_call: TRBD1
cdr3_aa: CASSYLVGGDNEQFF; cdr3_nt: TGTGCCAGCAGTTACTTAGTAGGGGGCGACAATGAGCAGTTCTTC; clone_size: NA; v_call: TRBV6-5; j_call: TRBJ2-1; d_call: TRBD1
cdr3_aa: CASSYIAGGNEQFF; cdr3_nt: TGTGCCAGCAGTTACATCGCGGGGGGCAATGAGCAGTTCTTC; clone_size: NA; v_call: TRBV6-2/TRBV6-3; j_call: TRBJ2-1; d_call: TRBD2
cdr3_aa: CASSYLLGGGVTHNEQFF; cdr3_nt: TGTGCCAGCAGTTACCTCTTGGGCGGGGGGGTCACCCACAATGAGCAGTTCTTC; clone_size: NA; v_call: TRBV6-2/TRBV6-3; j_call: TRBJ2-1; d_call: TRBD2
cdr3_aa: CASSLNSLSGNTIYF; cdr3_nt: TGCGCCAGCAGCTTGAACAGCCTCTCCGGAAACACCATATATTTT; clone_size: few; v_call: TRBV5-1; j_call: TRBJ1-3; d_call: NA
cdr3_aa: CASSLGGLNTEAFF; cdr3_nt: TGCGCCAGCAGCTTGGGAGGGTTGAACACTGAAGCTTTCTTT; clone_size: NA; v_call: TRBV5-1; j_call: TRBJ1-1; d_call: NA
cdr3_aa: CASSPTNLGVNTEAFF; cdr3_nt: TGTGCCAGCTCACCGACGAACCTCGGGGTGAACACTGAAGCTTTCTTT; clone_size: NA; v_call: TRBV18; j_call: TRBJ1-1; d_call: NA
cdr3_aa: CASRSTGVNSPLHF; cdr3_nt: TGCGCCAGCAGATCGACAGGGGTTAATTCACCCCTCCACTTT; clone_size: NA; v_call: TRBV5-1; j_call: TRBJ1-6; d_call: TRBD1
cdr3_aa: CASSQDGQGAGELFF; cdr3_nt: TGCGCCAGCAGCCAAGATGGGCAGGGGGCCGGGGAGCTGTTTTTT; clone_size: NA; v_call: TRBV4-3; j_call: TRBJ2-2; d_call: TRBD1